The 13 T cell receptor beta chains below come from one sample, sequenced in a study of breast tumors, draining lymph nodes, adjacent tissues. TCRdb re-analysed the multiplex PCR reads in MiXCR, keeping a single row per CDR3 protein. The repertoire consists of approximately 88,000 distinct CDR3 sequences, with around 29% occurring once and the leading ten covering over 8%. Samples came from axillary lymph nodes draining the breast cancer. Sequencing was carried out using axillary lymph node tissue. The source of these receptors is a female donor with breast cancer. Some clones in this sample may be carry-over from other donors' samples.

About this clonotype itself: Just one base apart from a much larger clone, this may be a read error. The rearrangement joins TRBV6-1 to TRBJ1-2, with 7 nucleotides matching TRBD1. The CDR3 has 16 residues. Germline V lookup: CDR1 MNHNS, CDR2 SASEGT. V trimming: 5 bases; J trimming: 6 bases; junction bases outside the gene matches: 15. CDR3: CASSQSLGRGFHGYTF. The DNA of the CDR3 is TGTGCCAGCAGTCAAAGTTTGGGCAGGGGGTTCCATGGCTACACCTTC.

This clonotype was seen many times. The chain carries TRBV20-1 and TRBJ2-5; 7 nucleotides agree with TRBD2. This CDR3 spans 14 amino acids. Germline lookup yields CDR1 DFQATT and CDR2 SNEGSKA (reference sequence). Trimming cost V 0 bases and J 2 bases; bases outside gene matches: 3. Here the CDR3 reads CSARDLGGQETQYF. The DNA of the CDR3 is TGCAGTGCTAGAGATCTCGGGGGGCAAGAGACCCAGTACTTC.

In regard to this clonotype: The conserved phenylalanine or tryptophan normally closing the CDR3 is absent here, so this likely arose from a read error. The rearrangement joins TRBV7-8 to TRBJ2-7, with D hard to call. This CDR3 region has 14 residues. CDR1 is SGHVS and CDR2 is FQNEAQ in the germline V gene. The CDR3 DNA follows: TGTGCCAGCAGCTTTGACCCCCTCTCCTACGGGCAGTACCTC. Translated, it gives CASSFDPLSYGQYL.

On this clonotype: Possible read error: a much larger clone is one base away. The chain has TRBV5-6 and TRBJ2-2; the D is unclear. The CDR3 loop spans 17 amino acids. V lost 2 bases and J lost 0, with 14 bases in between. Germline V lookup: CDR1 SGHDT, CDR2 YYEEEE. The CDR3 protein is CASSLGNTAPNTGELFF. The CDR3, as DNA: TGTGCCAGCAGCTTAGGAAACACGGCCCCGAACACCGGGGAGCTGTTTTTT. The full variable domain, with the rest looked up from reference TRBV5-6 and TRBJ2-2, is DAGVTQSPTHLIKTRGQQVTLRCSPKSGHDTVSWYQQALGQGPQFIFQYYEEEERQRGNFPDRFSGHQFPNYSSELNVNALLLGDSALYLCASSLGNTAPNTGELFFGEGSRLTVL.

This clonotype has at least ten counts. J is TRBJ2-1 and V is TRBV10-3; 8 bases map to TRBD2. The CDR3 extends over 15 amino acids. Germline V CDR1 and CDR2: ENHRY, SYGVKD. Germline trimming cut 8 bases from V and 5 bases from J; bases unmatched to any gene: 11. The CDR3, as DNA: TGTGCCATCCTGTCTGCCGGGACTAGTAACAATGAGCAGTTCTTC. This codes for CAILSAGTSNNEQFF.

The rearrangement joins TRBV10-3 to TRBJ2-1; possibly TRBD2 for D (6 bases). Germline CDR1 ENHRY, CDR2 SYGVKD. Between the trimmed V and J ends, which lost 8 bases and 7 bases, there was a span of 18 bases. This CDR3 contains 14 residues. The CDR3 nucleotides read TGTGCCATCGGAGGCGGGGCAACCAGGAATGAGCAGTTCTTC. It encodes CAIGGGATRNEQFF.

This clonotype was recorded at least ten times. This rearrangement joins TRBV5-6 to TRBJ1-4; the match to TRBD1 covers 9 bases. The CDR3 covers 17 residues. Germline-derived CDR1 and CDR2 are SGHDT and YYEEEE. After removal of 1 base from V and 0 bases from J, the junction contained 4 bases not matched to a gene. The CDR3 is CASSLMGQGATNEKLFF. CDR3 bases: TGTGCCAGCAGCTTGATGGGACAGGGTGCAACTAATGAAAAACTGTTTTTT.

As for this clonotype: Given the absence of the conserved phenylalanine or tryptophan at the CDR3 end, a read error is likely. The genes are TRBV30 and TRBJ1-1; D remains unclear. The CDR3 length is 11 residues. V was shortened by 1 base and J by 3 bases, with 3 bases between the two germline ends. The V gene's germline CDR1 is GTSNPN and CDR2 SVGIG (reference sequence). In DNA, the CDR3 is TGTGCCTGGAGTGCAGACACTGAAGCTTTCTGT. Its translation is CAWSADTEAFC.

With regard to this clonotype: Relative to the germline gene, one junction end is altered; a read error may explain this. The rearrangement uses TRBV6-5 and TRBJ2-2; D uncertain. Germline values: CDR1 MNHEY, CDR2 SVGAGI. The CDR3 is 12 residues long. CDR3 DNA: TGTGCCAGCAGCCAGAACCCCGGGGAGCTGTTTTTT. It is translated as CASSQNPGELFF.

This clonotype appeared a few times. V gene TRBV7-2 combines with J gene TRBJ1-1, with D possibly being TRBD1 (5 bases). CDR1 and CDR2 from the germline V gene are SGHTA and FQGNSA. The V end was cut by 5 bases, the J end by 0 bases, with 16 bases between. The CDR3 runs to 16 residues. The CDR3 is CASSPRSGQLNTEAFF. The CDR3 DNA sequence: TGTGCCAGCAGCCCTCGGTCCGGACAACTGAACACTGAAGCTTTCTTT.

This clonotype was observed at least ten times. The J gene is TRBJ2-7, the V gene TRBV27, with 7 nucleotides matching TRBD1. The CDR3 has 12 amino acids. The V segment lost 8 bases and the J segment 7 bases; nucleotides outside the gene matches: 8. Germline loops: CDR1 MNHEY, CDR2 SMNVEV (reference sequence). The CDR3 DNA reads TGTGCCAGCGGGGACAGTCCTTATGAGCAGTACTTC. It is translated as CASGDSPYEQYF.

The V gene is TRBV18, the J gene TRBJ2-1, with 14 bases that match TRBD2. CDR1 and CDR2 from the germline V gene are KGHSH and LQKENI. This CDR3 comprises 17 residues. J lost 2 bases, V lost 3 bases, and 3 bases had no gene match. CDR3: CASSPPTSGRAYNEQFF. The DNA of the CDR3 is TGTGCCAGCTCACCCCCGACTAGCGGGAGGGCCTACAATGAGCAGTTCTTC.

With respect to this clonotype: A much bigger clone sits one base away, suggesting this may be a read error. The chain links TRBV7-9 to TRBJ1-1; TRBD1 matches 8 bases. The trim removed 1 base at V and 10 bases at J, leaving 8 bases unmatched. From germline, CDR1 is SEHNR and CDR2 FQNEAQ (reference sequence). This CDR3 contains 14 residues. CDR3 protein: CASSLGWAGGSAFF. The CDR3 DNA is TGTGCCAGCAGCTTAGGGTGGGCAGGGGGCTCAGCTTTCTTT.